The 5 T cell receptor beta chains listed next were all sequenced from one sample in a study of Ad26.COV2.S vaccination and SARS-CoV-2 variants. Clones were read by immunoSEQ multiplex PCR, and TCRdb kept only the in-frame ones, dropping some. This sample has 120,000 to 150,000 clones, with about nine tenths found just once. Sequenced here: peripheral blood, sampled after recovery from COVID-19. The receptor source for this set is a human donor who had recovered from COVID-19.

The chain employs TRBV6-1 and TRBJ1-5; D gene uncertain. This CDR3 is 15 amino acids long. CDR1 and CDR2 (germline): MNHNS, SASEGT. Trimming took 2 bases from V and 5 from J, leaving 13 bases between them. The CDR3 spells CASSELGFGDQPQHF. CDR3 bases: TGTGCCAGCAGTGAACTCGGTTTTGGGGATCAGCCCCAGCATTTT.

The CDR3 region has the DNA TGTGCCAGCAGCCACGAGCAGGGGCTGAACACTGAAGCTTTCTTT. Protein sequence: CASSHEQGLNTEAFF. The V and J genes are TRBV6-2 or TRBV6-3 and TRBJ1-1, with D possibly being TRBD1 (6 bases). CDR1 and CDR2 (germline): MNHEY, SVGEGT. The CDR3 spans 15 residues. V was trimmed by 6 bases and J by 0 bases, leaving 14 bases between them.

The chain uses TRBV11-2 and TRBJ2-2; possibly TRBD1 for D (6 bases). The CDR3 runs 15 residues. V was pared by 2 bases and J by 6 bases, with 13 bases between. Germline V lookup: CDR1 SGHAT, CDR2 FQNNGV. Written as DNA, the CDR3 is TGTGCCAGCAGCTTAATGTCAGGGGCCCCCGGGGAGCTGTTTTTT. Translating gives CASSLMSGAPGELFF. Looking up the rest from reference TRBV11-2 and TRBJ2-2 gives the full variable domain: EAGVAQSPRYKIIEKRQSVAFWCNPISGHATLYWYQQILGQGPKLLIQFQNNGVVDDSQLPKDRFSAERLKGVDSTLKIQPAKLEDSAVYLCASSLMSGAPGELFFGEGSRLTVL.

This clone occurred a few times. The chain is built from TRBV4-1 and TRBJ1-5, with D perhaps TRBD1 (5 bases). Germline V lookup: CDR1 MGHRA, CDR2 YSYEKL. V gave up 1 base and J gave up 7 bases, with 14 bases separating them. This CDR3 contains 15 residues. The CDR3 nucleotides read TGCGCCAGCAGCCAAGGGTATCTAGGGGCCCAGCCCCAGCATTTT. As protein: CASSQGYLGAQPQHF.

The CDR3 bases are TGTGCCAGCAATACCGGGACAGGGGATGGGGCCAACGTCCTGACTTTC. It is translated as CASNTGTGDGANVLTF. This chain uses TRBV28 with TRBJ2-6; 10 positions agree with TRBD1. CDR1 and CDR2 (germline): MDHEN, SYDVKM. This CDR3 is built from 16 residues. The J segment lost 3 bases and the V segment lost 7 bases, leaving 6 bases of the junction unmatched.